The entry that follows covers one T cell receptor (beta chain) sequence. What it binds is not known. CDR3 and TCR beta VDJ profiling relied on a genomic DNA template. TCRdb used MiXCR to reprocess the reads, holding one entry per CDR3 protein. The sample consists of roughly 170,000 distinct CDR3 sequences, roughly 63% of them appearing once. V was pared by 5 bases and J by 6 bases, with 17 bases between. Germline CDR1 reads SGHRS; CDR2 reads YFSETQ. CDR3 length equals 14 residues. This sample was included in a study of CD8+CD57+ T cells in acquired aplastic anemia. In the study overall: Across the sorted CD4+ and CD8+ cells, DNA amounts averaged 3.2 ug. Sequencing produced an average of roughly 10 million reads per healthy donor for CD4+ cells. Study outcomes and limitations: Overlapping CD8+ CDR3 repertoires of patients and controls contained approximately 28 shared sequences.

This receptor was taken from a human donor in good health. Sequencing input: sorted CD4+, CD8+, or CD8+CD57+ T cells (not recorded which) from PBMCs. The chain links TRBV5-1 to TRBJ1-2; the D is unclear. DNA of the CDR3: TGCGCCAGCAGTCGCCTTACTCTGGAGGATGGCTACACCTTC. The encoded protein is CASSRLTLEDGYTF.